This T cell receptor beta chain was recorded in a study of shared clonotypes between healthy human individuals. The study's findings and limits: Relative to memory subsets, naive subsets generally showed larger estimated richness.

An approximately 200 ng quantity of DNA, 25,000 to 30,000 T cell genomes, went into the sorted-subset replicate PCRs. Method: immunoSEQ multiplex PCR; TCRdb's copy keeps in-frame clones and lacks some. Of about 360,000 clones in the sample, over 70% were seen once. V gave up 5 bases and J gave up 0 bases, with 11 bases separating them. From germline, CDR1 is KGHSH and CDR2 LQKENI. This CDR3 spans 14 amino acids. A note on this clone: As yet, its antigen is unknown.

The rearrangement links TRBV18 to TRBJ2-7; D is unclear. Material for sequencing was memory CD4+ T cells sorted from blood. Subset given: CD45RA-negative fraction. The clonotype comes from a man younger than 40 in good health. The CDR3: CASSAGSDSYEQYF. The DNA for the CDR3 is TGTGCCAGCTCAGCCGGGTCCGACTCCTACGAGCAGTACTTC.